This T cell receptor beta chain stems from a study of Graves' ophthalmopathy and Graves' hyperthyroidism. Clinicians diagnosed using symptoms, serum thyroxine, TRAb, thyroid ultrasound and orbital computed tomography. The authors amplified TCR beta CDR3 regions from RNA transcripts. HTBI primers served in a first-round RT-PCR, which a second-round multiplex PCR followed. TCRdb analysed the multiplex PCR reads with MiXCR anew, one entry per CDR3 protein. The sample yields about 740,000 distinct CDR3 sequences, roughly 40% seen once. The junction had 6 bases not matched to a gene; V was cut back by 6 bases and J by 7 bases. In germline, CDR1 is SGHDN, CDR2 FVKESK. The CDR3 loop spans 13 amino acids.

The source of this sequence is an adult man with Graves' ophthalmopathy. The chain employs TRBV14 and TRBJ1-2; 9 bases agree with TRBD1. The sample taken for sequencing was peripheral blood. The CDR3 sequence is CASRDRGPGGYTF. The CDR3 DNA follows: TGTGCCAGCAGGGACAGGGGACCAGGTGGCTACACCTTC. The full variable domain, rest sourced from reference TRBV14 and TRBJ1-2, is EAGVTQFPSHSVIEKGQTVTLRCDPISGHDNLYWYRRVMGKEIKFLLHFVKESKQDESGMPNNRFLAERTGGTYSTLKVQPAELEDSGVYFCASRDRGPGGYTFGSGTRLTVV.